A single TCR beta chain is shown here with its context. Its antigen is still unknown. The data were obtained in a study of blood T cells in healthy people across ages. Study-wide results and caveats: Any changes in expanded clonotypes were possibly confounded, as donor CMV status remained unknown. Among T cells, TCR beta diversity per million cells dropped roughly linearly as age rose. A strong correlation between TCR beta diversity and naive T cell percentage was seen.

Primed by a sample-barcoded 5' primer and a J-beta primer mix, a second PCR proceeded for 7 to 11 cycles. The template-switch adaptor was a 5' adaptor with 12 random nucleotides. It tagged each cDNA molecule. One entry per CDR3 protein, called by TCRdb with MiXCR from the 5' RACE reads. Of about a million distinct CDR3 sequences in the sample, roughly 48% were seen once. Germline values: CDR1 SEHNR, CDR2 FQNEAQ (reference sequence). The CDR3 sequence is 13 residues long. V dropped 5 bases and J dropped 5 bases, with 13 bases sitting between them. This TCR was sampled from a man between 25 and 39 years old in good health. The chain joins TRBV7-9 to TRBJ2-7; D uncertain. Sequencing was performed on blood. CDR3 bases: TGTGCCAGCAGCCCTAGGAGAACTGACGAGCAGTACTTC. Residues: CASSPRRTDEQYF.